The 13 T cell receptor beta chains below were found in one sample sequenced in a study of CD8+ T cells in alopecia areata. Following RNA extraction, reverse transcription yielded cDNA that acted as the sequencing template. The repertoire was sequenced with immunoSEQ multiplex PCR; TCRdb's copy has only in-frame clones and lacks some. Here the sample spans 150,000 to 200,000 clones, around 64% being singletons. The material sequenced was CD8+ T cells sorted from blood, taken at week 0. The receptors were sampled from a human donor with alopecia areata.

The chain joins TRBV11-2 to TRBJ2-7; TRBD1 matches at 7 bases. The CDR3 extends over 14 amino acids. Germline CDR1 reads SGHAT; CDR2 reads FQNNGV. V trimming: 1 base; J trimming: 4 bases; junction bases outside the gene matches: 4. DNA of the CDR3: TGTGCCAGCAGCTTAGGTGGCAGGGGGTACGAGCAGTACTTC. Translated: CASSLGGRGYEQYF. The full variable domain, in which reference TRBV11-2 and TRBJ2-7 provide the parts outside the CDR3, is EAGVAQSPRYKIIEKRQSVAFWCNPISGHATLYWYQQILGQGPKLLIQFQNNGVVDDSQLPKDRFSAERLKGVDSTLKIQPAKLEDSAVYLCASSLGGRGYEQYFGPGTRLTVT.

The chain has TRBV12-5 and TRBJ1-1, with D uncertain. There are 13 residues in the CDR3. Trimming removed 4 bases from V and 1 base from J, with 7 bases in between. The germline V gene encodes CDR1 LGHNT and CDR2 FRNRAP. This CDR3 is CASGSSKNTEAFF. The CDR3 nucleotides read TGTGCTAGTGGTTCGTCCAAGAACACTGAAGCTTTCTTT.

The rearrangement uses TRBV30 and TRBJ2-5, with TRBD1 identical over 7 bases. The DNA end is more similar to TRBJ2-7, so the J call may be wrong. The germline CDR1 and CDR2 sequences are GTSNPN and SVGIG (reference sequence). CDR3 length equals 12 residues. This CDR3 is CAWSDRGYEQYF. Here the CDR3 DNA reads TGTGCCTGGAGTGACAGGGGCTACGAGCAGTACTTC.

This sequence joins TRBV2 and TRBJ2-3; 11 bases are shared with TRBD2. The CDR3 has 15 residues. CDR1 and CDR2 (germline): SNHLY, FYNNEI. With 7 bases clipped from V and 6 bases from J, the junction kept 9 bases outside the gene matches. The CDR3 DNA sequence: TGTGCCAGCAAAGAGACTAGCGGGGACCTGGATACGCAGTATTTT. It is translated as CASKETSGDLDTQYF. The whole variable domain, remainder taken from reference TRBV2 and TRBJ2-3, is EPEVTQTPSHQVTQMGQEVILRCVPISNHLYFYWYRQILGQKVEFLVSFYNNEISEKSEIFDDQFSVERPDGSNFTLKIRSTKLEDSAMYFCASKETSGDLDTQYFGPGTRLTVL.

The genes are TRBV9 and TRBJ1-5, with D possibly matching TRBD1 (6 bases). The germline V gene encodes CDR1 SGDLS and CDR2 YYNGEE. V was shortened by 4 bases and J by 6 bases, with 14 bases between the two germline ends. The CDR3 has 14 residues. The CDR3 is CASSPWRGGQPQHF. CDR3 coding DNA: TGTGCCAGCAGCCCATGGAGAGGGGGTCAGCCCCAGCATTTT.

This rearrangement joins TRBV27 to TRBJ2-7; D uncertain. Germline V gene sequence: CDR1 MNHEY, CDR2 SMNVEV (reference sequence). This CDR3 spans 12 amino acids. Trimming shortened V by 4 bases and J by 2 bases, and 6 bases separated the two germline ends. This CDR3 is CASSSPTYEQYF. The DNA for the CDR3 is TGTGCCAGCAGTTCGCCTACCTACGAGCAGTACTTC.

The genes are TRBV4-1 and TRBJ2-1; D is possibly TRBD1 or TRBD2 (6 bases each). The CDR3 extends over 13 amino acids. Germline CDR1 MGHRA, CDR2 YSYEKL. V lost 7 bases and J lost 4, with 11 bases in between. This CDR3 reads CASTAGHYNEQFF. The CDR3 coding sequence is TGCGCCAGCACGGCGGGACATTACAATGAGCAGTTCTTC.

This chain joins TRBV11-2 and TRBJ2-7; no reliable D call. Trimming stripped 4 bases from V and 0 bases from J, with 16 bases between. CDR1 and CDR2 (germline): SGHAT, FQNNGV. This CDR3 region has 16 residues. The CDR3 protein is CASSSLYLATSYEQYF. CDR3 bases: TGTGCCAGCAGCTCACTGTATTTGGCCACCTCCTACGAGCAGTACTTC.

This chain uses TRBV13 with TRBJ2-1, with 8 bases aligning to TRBD2. The CDR3 extends over 13 amino acids. J gave up 8 bases and V 5 bases, and 5 bases lay outside the gene matches. Germline assignment: CDR1 PRHDT and CDR2 FYEKMQ (reference sequence). CDR3 sequence reads: CASSRPGGDEQFF. Here the CDR3 DNA reads TGTGCCAGCAGCCGCCCCGGGGGGGATGAGCAGTTCTTC. Full variable domain (missing parts from reference TRBV13 and TRBJ2-1): AAGVIQSPRHLIKEKRETATLKCYPIPRHDTVYWYQQGPGQDPQFLISFYEKMQSDKGSIPDRFSAQQFSDYHSELNMSSLELGDSALYFCASSRPGGDEQFFGPGTRLTVL.

The chain combines TRBV18 with TRBJ2-1; 10 positions match TRBD1. This CDR3 comprises 20 residues. With 4 bases clipped from V and 0 bases from J, the junction kept 15 bases outside the gene matches. The germline V gene encodes CDR1 KGHSH and CDR2 LQKENI. CDR3 DNA: TGTGCCAGCTCACTCGGGACAGGGGTTTACCTATTAAGCTCCTACAATGAGCAGTTCTTC. It yields the protein CASSLGTGVYLLSSYNEQFF.

The genes are TRBV6-5 and TRBJ2-1; TRBD2 matches at 9 bases. The CDR3 is 15 amino acids. Germline V gene data show CDR1 as MNHEY and CDR2 as SVGAGI. The V gene end was trimmed by 5 bases and the J gene end by 4 bases; junction bases not matched to a gene: 6. The CDR3 DNA follows: TGTGCCAGCAGTGCGTCGACTAGCGGTTACAATGAGCAGTTCTTC. It codes for CASSASTSGYNEQFF.

The chain joins TRBV7-8 to TRBJ2-5; either TRBD1 or TRBD2 may supply D (5 bases each). The CDR3 consists of 12 residues. V gave up 6 bases and J gave up 5 bases, with 10 bases separating them. The germline V gene encodes CDR1 SGHVS and CDR2 FQNEAQ. CDR3 nucleotides: TGTGCCAGCAGGGGGGTCGGTGAGACCCAGTACTTC. Protein sequence: CASRGVGETQYF.

The table lists this clone with a few counts. In the same sample, other DNA sequences code for this CDR3. V gene TRBV19 combines with J gene TRBJ2-1; no clear D. The germline CDR1 and CDR2 sequences are LNHDA and SQIVND (reference sequence). Trimming left V 1 base short and J 4 bases short, with 2 bases between. The CDR3 sequence is 12 residues long. The CDR3 loop reads CASSIGYNEQFF. The CDR3 DNA reads as TGTGCCAGTAGTATAGGGTACAATGAGCAGTTCTTC.